Listed below are T cell receptor beta chains from one sample, sequenced in a study of T cell responses to AZD1222 COVID-19 vaccine. This table comes from immunoSEQ multiplex PCR, and its TCRdb copy is limited to in-frame clones, with some not included. The table includes 100,000 to 150,000 clones, roughly 90% detected once. Source: peripheral blood, taken on day 0 of AZD1222 vaccination. The origin of the receptors is an adult in good health. The CDR3 runs from the conserved cysteine through the conserved F or W. The D gene is left open where the match is weak. Size is stated for part of the rows, as once, few or many counts, or as a class when the clone is expanded.

CDR3 DNA: TGTGCCAGTAGTATGTTCTCGCATGAGCAGTTCTTC; CDR3 protein: CASSMFSHEQFF; clone size: NA; D gene: NA; J gene: TRBJ2-1; V gene: TRBV19
CDR3 DNA: TGTGCCATCAGTGAGTTGGGACAGCTTGGGGGCGAGCAGTACTTC; CDR3 protein: CAISELGQLGGEQYF; clone size: NA; D gene: TRBD1; J gene: TRBJ2-7; V gene: TRBV10-3
CDR3 DNA: TGTGCCACCAGCATTCGTAGGACTAGCGTTACCTACGAGCAGTACTTC; CDR3 protein: CATSIRRTSVTYEQYF; clone size: NA; D gene: TRBD2; J gene: TRBJ2-7; V gene: TRBV15
CDR3 DNA: TGTGCCAGTCCAGCGGGACAGAGTAACACCGGGGAGCTGTTTTTT; CDR3 protein: CASPAGQSNTGELFF; clone size: NA; D gene: NA; J gene: TRBJ2-2; V gene: TRBV18
CDR3 DNA: TGCGCCAGCAGCCTCTCGGGCCTGCTGTACGAAAAACTGTTTTTT; CDR3 protein: CASSLSGLLYEKLFF; clone size: few; D gene: NA; J gene: TRBJ1-4; V gene: TRBV4-1
CDR3 DNA: TGTGCCAGCAGAGCGGGAGTACGACGTGGTGAGCAGTTCTTC; CDR3 protein: CASRAGVRRGEQFF; clone size: NA; D gene: TRBD2; J gene: TRBJ2-1; V gene: TRBV6-4
CDR3 DNA: TGTGCCAGCAGCCCACAACAGGGGGCGGACACTGAAGCTTTCTTT; CDR3 protein: CASSPQQGADTEAFF; clone size: NA; D gene: TRBD1; J gene: TRBJ1-1; V gene: TRBV9
CDR3 DNA: TGTGCCAGCTGCCCCGCGGTCGGGATTGGTGAGCAGTACTTC; CDR3 protein: CASCPAVGIGEQYF; clone size: once; D gene: NA; J gene: TRBJ2-7; V gene: TRBV28
CDR3 DNA: TGTGCCAGCAGCTTAGTCGGCGGCTCCTACAATGAGCAGTTCTTC; CDR3 protein: CASSLVGGSYNEQFF; clone size: NA; D gene: NA; J gene: TRBJ2-1; V gene: TRBV7-8
CDR3 DNA: TGTGCCAGCAGCCCCCAAACACAGGGTACAGGAAAACTGTTTTTT; CDR3 protein: CASSPQTQGTGKLFF; clone size: NA; D gene: NA; J gene: TRBJ1-4; V gene: TRBV7-9
CDR3 DNA: TGTGCCAGCAGCGCGGATAAACTAGCGAGTAATGAGCAGTTCTTC; CDR3 protein: CASSADKLASNEQFF; clone size: NA; D gene: TRBD2; J gene: TRBJ2-1; V gene: TRBV9
CDR3 DNA: TGTGCCAGCTGGGACAGGAGACGCTCTGGGGCCAACGTCCTGACTTTC; CDR3 protein: CASWDRRRSGANVLTF; clone size: NA; D gene: TRBD1; J gene: TRBJ2-6; V gene: TRBV18
CDR3 DNA: TGTGCCACCAGTGACCCGACAGTCTATGGCTACACCTTC; CDR3 protein: CATSDPTVYGYTF; clone size: NA; D gene: NA; J gene: TRBJ1-2; V gene: TRBV24-1
CDR3 DNA: TGTGCCAGCAGTGTGGCCAAACCACCGGCCTACGAGCAGTACTTC; CDR3 protein: CASSVAKPPAYEQYF; clone size: NA; D gene: NA; J gene: TRBJ2-7; V gene: TRBV2